Each of the 19 T cell receptor beta chains below was sequenced from the same sample in a study of identical twins. TCRdb ran MiXCR on the 5' RACE reads and lists one entry per CDR3 protein. The sample records some 630,000 distinct CDR3 sequences, under 8.5% being singletons. The sample was also reused in another study, on yellow fever vaccine responses in identical twins.

What was sequenced was PBMCs. These receptors all come from a woman in her late teens or twenties in good health.

This clonotype has just one count. V is TRBV5-1 and J is TRBJ2-5, with 11 bases fitting TRBD1. The V gene's germline CDR1 is SGHRS and CDR2 YFSETQ. This CDR3 is built from 15 residues. V dropped 4 bases and J dropped 5; count of bases not matched to a gene: 7. Here the CDR3 DNA reads TGCGCCAGCAGCAGTGGGACAGGGGGAACGGAGACCCAGTACTTC. Amino acid sequence: CASSSGTGGTETQYF.

This clonotype was detected a few times. This rearrangement joins TRBV29-1 to TRBJ2-7; 10 bases match TRBD1. Unmatched junction bases numbered 6, after V lost 3 bases and J lost 7 bases. CDR3 length: 13 residues. In germline, CDR1 is SQVTM, CDR2 ANQGSEA. In DNA, the CDR3 is TGCAGCGTTGAGAGGGACAGGGGAGGAGAGCAGTACTTC. Residues: CSVERDRGGEQYF.

This clonotype was found many times. The chain joins TRBV20-1 to TRBJ2-2; no clear D gene. Trimming cost V 0 bases and J 5 bases, with 7 bases left between them. Germline V gene sequence: CDR1 DFQATT, CDR2 SNEGSKA (reference sequence). The CDR3 sequence is 13 residues long. CDR3 sequence (DNA): TGCAGTGCTAGAGAGGTCATTACCGGGGAGCTGTTTTTT. It is translated as CSAREVITGELFF.

At least ten counts were recorded for this clonotype. The V call is TRBV7-9, the J call TRBJ1-2; perhaps TRBD1 as D (5 bases). Deletions cut 5 bases from V and 3 bases from J, with 10 bases between. There are 13 residues in the CDR3. The germline gives CDR1 SEHNR, CDR2 FQNEAQ (reference sequence). The CDR3 region is CASSPDSYYGYTF. The DNA for the CDR3 is TGTGCCAGCAGCCCAGACAGTTACTATGGCTACACCTTC. Together with reference TRBV7-9 and TRBJ1-2, the CDR3 gives the full variable domain: DTGVSQNPRHKITKRGQNVTFRCDPISEHNRLYWYRQTLGQGPEFLTYFQNEAQLEKSRLLSDRFSAERPKGSFSTLEIQRTEQGDSAMYLCASSPDSYYGYTFGSGTRLTVV.

This clonotype was detected a few times. The chain combines TRBV2 with TRBJ1-5, with a tentative D call TRBD1 (5 bases). Deletions cut 1 base from V and 3 bases from J, with 10 bases between. The germline CDR1 and CDR2 sequences are SNHLY and FYNNEI. This CDR3 has 15 amino acids. The CDR3 nucleotides are TGTGCCAGCAGTGAAGTCGAGGGGCACAATCAGCCCCAGCATTTT. Translated, it gives CASSEVEGHNQPQHF.

The rearrangement uses TRBV11-2 and TRBJ2-2, with D perhaps matching TRBD1 (5 bases). Germline-derived CDR1 and CDR2 are SGHAT and FQNNGV. Trimming cost V 11 bases and J 1 base, with 11 bases left between them. The CDR3 spans 13 residues. The CDR3 is CAAITGNTGELFF. The CDR3 nucleotides read TGTGCCGCCATAACAGGGAACACCGGGGAGCTGTTTTTT.

This chain joins TRBV18 and TRBJ2-1; D unresolved. The CDR3 is 13 residues long. Germline V lookup: CDR1 KGHSH, CDR2 LQKENI. V was clipped by 0 bases and J by 9 bases, with 9 bases between them. Written as DNA, the CDR3 is TGTGCCAGCTCACCACCCTCCGGACGTGAGCAGTTCTTC. Translated, it gives CASSPPSGREQFF.

This clonotype was picked up a small number of times. The rearrangement joins TRBV6-2 or TRBV6-3 to TRBJ2-2; TRBD2 matches 10 bases. V shed 6 bases, J shed 7 bases, and the junction held 11 bases outside the gene matches. This CDR3 spans 16 amino acids. Germline V lookup: CDR1 MNHEY, CDR2 SVGEGT. CDR3 bases: TGTGCCAGCAGCCAGAGGCTAGCGGGAGAGGGCGGGGAGCTGTTTTTT. Its protein product is CASSQRLAGEGGELFF.

This clonotype appeared many times. The chain couples TRBV5-1 to TRBJ2-3; D is unresolved. This CDR3 has 13 amino acids. The V end was cut by 7 bases, the J end by 0 bases, with 9 bases between. Germline CDR1 SGHRS, CDR2 YFSETQ. The CDR3 sequence is CASQPTSTDTQYF. The CDR3, as DNA: TGCGCCAGCCAGCCCACTAGCACAGATACGCAGTATTTT.

This clonotype was seen repeatedly, ten times or more. The genes are TRBV10-3 and TRBJ2-1, with D tentatively TRBD1 or TRBD2 (5 bases each). In germline, CDR1 is ENHRY, CDR2 SYGVKD. V was shortened by 0 bases and J by 5 bases, with 14 bases between the two germline ends. The CDR3 is 16 amino acids. The CDR3 reads CAISESWGSTNNEQFF. The CDR3 DNA reads TGTGCCATCAGTGAGTCGTGGGGGAGTACCAACAATGAGCAGTTCTTC.

This clonotype was counted only a few times. V is TRBV20-1 and J is TRBJ2-3; maybe TRBD1 (6 bases). V lost 4 bases and J 5 bases, leaving 10 bases between the germline ends. The V gene's germline CDR1 is DFQATT and CDR2 SNEGSKA (reference sequence). The CDR3 runs 12 residues. The CDR3 DNA reads TGCAGTGCTACAGGGGTGGTAGATACGCAGTATTTT. The encoded protein is CSATGVVDTQYF.

This clonotype has more than one count but fewer than ten. The chain employs TRBV15 and TRBJ1-2, with a weak D call TRBD1 (5 bases). Per germline, CDR1 LNHNV and CDR2 YYDKDF (reference sequence). Deletions cut 0 bases from V and 4 bases from J, with 9 bases between. CDR3 length equals 14 residues. The CDR3 bases are TGTGCCACCAGCAGAGATCGGGGCGGCTATGGCTACACCTTC. This sequence encodes CATSRDRGGYGYTF.

The chain combines TRBV27 with TRBJ1-6, with D perhaps TRBD1 (6 bases). V lost 1 base, J lost 0 bases, and 13 bases lay in between. The germline V gene has CDR1 MNHEY and CDR2 SMNVEV (reference sequence). The CDR3 length is 18 residues. CDR3 sequence (DNA): TGTGCCAGCAGTTTATGGGTCCAGGGGTCCTCCTATAATTCACCCCTCCACTTT. This gives the protein CASSLWVQGSSYNSPLHF.

This clonotype was seen ten or more times. The chain uses TRBV9 and TRBJ2-3, with D perhaps matching TRBD2 (6 bases). The ends were cut back, 0 bases at V and 3 bases at J, with 8 bases in the middle. The CDR3 has 14 residues. Germline values: CDR1 SGDLS, CDR2 YYNGEE. CDR3 nucleotide sequence: TGTGCCAGCAGCGTAGCACTAGCAACAGATACGCAGTATTTT. Protein sequence: CASSVALATDTQYF.

This clonotype was seen many times. The chain's CDR3 is CATSRDGHSGANVLTF. CDR3 nucleotide sequence: TGTGCCACCAGCCGGGATGGGCACTCTGGGGCCAACGTCCTGACTTTC. The genes are TRBV24-1 and TRBJ2-6, with D perhaps matching TRBD2 (5 bases). CDR3 length: 16 amino acids. The germline V and J ends were trimmed by 7 bases and 0 bases, with 12 bases remaining between them. The germline CDR1 and CDR2 sequences are KGHDR and SFDVKD.

This clonotype occurred a few times. V usage is TRBV20-1 and J usage is TRBJ1-5; TRBD1 agrees at 7 bases. This CDR3 is built from 15 residues. V was clipped by 4 bases and J by 1 base; unmatched bases: 7. The germline V gene encodes CDR1 DFQATT and CDR2 SNEGSKA (reference sequence). Written as DNA, the CDR3 is TGCAGTGCTAAATACGAGACAGGGAGCAATCAGCCCCAGCATTTT. This encodes CSAKYETGSNQPQHF.

The chain is built from TRBV29-1 and TRBJ1-4; D gene ambiguous. The CDR3 has 12 amino acids. Germline CDR1 and CDR2: SQVTM and ANQGSEA. V shed 4 bases and J shed 6 bases, with 9 bases lying between them. The CDR3 bases are TGCAGCGTTGGAGGGTACGATGAAAAACTGTTTTTT. Encoded protein: CSVGGYDEKLFF.

In this sample, this clonotype turned up a few times. The chain has TRBV20-1 and TRBJ2-1, with D uncertain. With 1 base removed from V and 0 bases from J, the gap between germline ends came to 16 bases. Germline-derived CDR1 and CDR2 are DFQATT and SNEGSKA (reference sequence). This CDR3 spans 17 amino acids. The CDR3 region is CSARAFRGGSSYNEQFF. CDR3 sequence (DNA): TGCAGTGCTAGAGCGTTTAGAGGTGGCAGCTCCTACAATGAGCAGTTCTTC.

This clonotype was picked up a small number of times. The junction departs from the called germline gene at one end, perhaps through a read error. V and J are TRBV27 and TRBJ2-7; the D gene is possibly TRBD2 (6 bases). Looked up from germline, CDR1 is MNHEY and CDR2 is SMNVEV (reference sequence). The CDR3 runs to 13 residues. The CDR3 nucleotides read TGTGCCAGCAGTTGGGCGGGATCCTCCGAGCAGTACTTC. Protein product: CASSWAGSSEQYF.